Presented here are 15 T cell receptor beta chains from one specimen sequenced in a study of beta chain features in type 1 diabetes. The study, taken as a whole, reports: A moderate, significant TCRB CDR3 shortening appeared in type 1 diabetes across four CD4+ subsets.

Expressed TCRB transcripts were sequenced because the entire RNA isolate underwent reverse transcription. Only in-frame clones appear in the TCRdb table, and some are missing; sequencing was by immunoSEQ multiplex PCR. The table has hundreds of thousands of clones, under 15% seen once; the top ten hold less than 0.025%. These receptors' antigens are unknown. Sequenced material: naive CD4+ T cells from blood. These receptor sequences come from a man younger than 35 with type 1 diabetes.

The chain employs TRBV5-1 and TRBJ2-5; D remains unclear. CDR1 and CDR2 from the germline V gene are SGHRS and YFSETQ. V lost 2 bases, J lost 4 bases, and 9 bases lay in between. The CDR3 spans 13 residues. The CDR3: CASSLGPLETQYF. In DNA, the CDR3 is TGCGCCAGCAGCTTAGGGCCTTTAGAGACCCAGTACTTC.

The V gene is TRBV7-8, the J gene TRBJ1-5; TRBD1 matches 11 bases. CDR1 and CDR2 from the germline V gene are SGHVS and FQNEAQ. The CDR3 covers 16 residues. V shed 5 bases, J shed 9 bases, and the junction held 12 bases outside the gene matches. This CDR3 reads CASSTRTGGLIVPQHF. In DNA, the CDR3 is TGTGCCAGCAGCACTCGGACAGGGGGCCTGATAGTGCCCCAGCATTTT.

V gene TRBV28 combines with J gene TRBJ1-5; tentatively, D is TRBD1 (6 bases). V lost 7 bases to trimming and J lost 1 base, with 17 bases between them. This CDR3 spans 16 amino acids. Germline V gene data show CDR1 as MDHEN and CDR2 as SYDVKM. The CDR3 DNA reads TGTGCCAGCATGTCGGGGGCCTCTCGCAGCAATCAGCCCCAGCATTTT. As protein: CASMSGASRSNQPQHF.

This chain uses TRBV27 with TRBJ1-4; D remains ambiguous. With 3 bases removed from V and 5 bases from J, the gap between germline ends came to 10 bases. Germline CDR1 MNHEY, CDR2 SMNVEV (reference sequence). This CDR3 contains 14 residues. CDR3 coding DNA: TGTGCCAGCAGTTTTACTGGGGTAAATGAAAAACTGTTTTTT. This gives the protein CASSFTGVNEKLFF.

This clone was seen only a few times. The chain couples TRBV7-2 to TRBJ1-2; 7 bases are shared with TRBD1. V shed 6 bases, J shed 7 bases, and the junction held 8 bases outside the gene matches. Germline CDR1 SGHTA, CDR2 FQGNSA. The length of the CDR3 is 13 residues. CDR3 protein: CASSYGTESGYTF. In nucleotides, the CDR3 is TGTGCCAGCAGTTACGGGACAGAGTCTGGCTACACCTTC.

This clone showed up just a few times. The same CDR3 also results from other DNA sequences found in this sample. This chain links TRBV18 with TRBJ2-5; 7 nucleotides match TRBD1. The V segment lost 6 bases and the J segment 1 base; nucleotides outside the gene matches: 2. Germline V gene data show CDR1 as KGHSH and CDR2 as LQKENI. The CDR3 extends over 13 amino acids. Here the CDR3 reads CASSPGGQETQYF. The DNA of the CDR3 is TGTGCCAGCTCGCCAGGGGGCCAAGAGACCCAGTACTTC.

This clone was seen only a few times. In DNA form, the CDR3 reads TGTGCCAGCAGGTCAGGACAGGGCGGTCAGCCCCAGCATTTT. Translation: CASRSGQGGQPQHF. The chain carries TRBV6-5 and TRBJ1-5; 8 positions agree with TRBD1. CDR1 and CDR2 from the germline V gene are MNHEY and SVGAGI. This CDR3 spans 14 amino acids. The ends lost 6 bases at V and 6 bases at J; junction bases unmatched: 7.

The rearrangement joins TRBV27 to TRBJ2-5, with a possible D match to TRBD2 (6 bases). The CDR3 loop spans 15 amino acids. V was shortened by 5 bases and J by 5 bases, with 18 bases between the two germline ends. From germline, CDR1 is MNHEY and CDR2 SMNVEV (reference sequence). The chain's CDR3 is CASSPAEEGRETQYF. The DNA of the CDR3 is TGTGCCAGCAGTCCCGCGGAGGAGGGGCGGGAGACCCAGTACTTC.

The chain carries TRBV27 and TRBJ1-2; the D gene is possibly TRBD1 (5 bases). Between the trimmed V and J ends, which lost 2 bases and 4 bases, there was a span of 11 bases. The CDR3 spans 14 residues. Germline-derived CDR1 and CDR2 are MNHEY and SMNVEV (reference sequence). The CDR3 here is CASSLGGTSYGYTF. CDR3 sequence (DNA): TGTGCCAGCAGTTTAGGGGGTACTAGCTATGGCTACACCTTC.

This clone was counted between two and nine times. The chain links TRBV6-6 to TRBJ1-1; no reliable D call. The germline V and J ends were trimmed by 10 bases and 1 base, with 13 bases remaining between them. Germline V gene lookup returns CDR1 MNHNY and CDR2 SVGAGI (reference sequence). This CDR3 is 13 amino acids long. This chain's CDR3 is CATTIGQNTEAFF. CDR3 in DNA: TGTGCCACCACTATTGGGCAGAACACTGAAGCTTTCTTT.

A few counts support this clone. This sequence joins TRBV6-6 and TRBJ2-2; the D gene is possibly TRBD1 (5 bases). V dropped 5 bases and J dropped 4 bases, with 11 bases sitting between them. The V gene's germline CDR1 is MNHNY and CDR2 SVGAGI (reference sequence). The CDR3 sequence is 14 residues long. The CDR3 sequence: CASSQDTITGELFF. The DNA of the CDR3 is TGTGCCAGCAGTCAGGACACCATCACCGGGGAGCTGTTTTTT.

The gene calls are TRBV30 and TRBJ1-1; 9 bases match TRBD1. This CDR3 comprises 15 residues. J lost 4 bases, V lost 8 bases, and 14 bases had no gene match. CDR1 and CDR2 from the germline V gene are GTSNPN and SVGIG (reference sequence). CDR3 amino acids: CAQNPGQGTTTEAFF. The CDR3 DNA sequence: TGTGCCCAGAACCCGGGACAGGGTACCACCACTGAAGCTTTCTTT.

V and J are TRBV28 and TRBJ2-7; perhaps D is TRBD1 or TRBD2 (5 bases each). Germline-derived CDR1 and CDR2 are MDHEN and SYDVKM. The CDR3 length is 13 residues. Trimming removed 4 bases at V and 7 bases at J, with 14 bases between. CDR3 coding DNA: TGTGCCAGCAGTTCAGGGACCAGGTGGGAGCAGTACTTC. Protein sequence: CASSSGTRWEQYF.

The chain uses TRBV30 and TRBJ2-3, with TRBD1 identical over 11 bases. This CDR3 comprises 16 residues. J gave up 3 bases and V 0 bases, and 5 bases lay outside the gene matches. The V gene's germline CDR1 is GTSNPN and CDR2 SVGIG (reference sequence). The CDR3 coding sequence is TGTGCCTGGAGTGTGGGGACAGGGGGTCTGACAGATACGCAGTATTTT. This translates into CAWSVGTGGLTDTQYF.

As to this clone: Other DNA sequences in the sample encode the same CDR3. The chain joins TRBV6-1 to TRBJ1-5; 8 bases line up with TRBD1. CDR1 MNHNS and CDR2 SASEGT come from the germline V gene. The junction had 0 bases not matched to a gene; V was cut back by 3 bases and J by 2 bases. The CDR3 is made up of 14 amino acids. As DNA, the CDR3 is TGTGCCAGCAGTGAGGGACAGGGCAATCAGCCCCAGCATTTT. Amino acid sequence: CASSEGQGNQPQHF.